This entry lists 14 T cell receptor beta chains sequenced from one sample in a study of CD8 T cells in Susac syndrome. RNA in amounts of roughly 0.45 to 1 ug was reverse transcribed with random hexamers. TCRdb called the immunoSEQ multiplex PCR reads again in MiXCR, with one record for every CDR3 protein. This sample yields 150,000 to 250,000 distinct CDR3 sequences, of which roughly 95% are seen a single time; around 0.085% belongs to the top ten. Sequencing used CD4+ T cells from PBMCs. Receptor source: a human donor with multiple sclerosis.

The genes are TRBV3-1 and TRBJ2-1, with D tentatively TRBD2 (6 bases). The CDR3 contains 15 residues. V was shortened by 4 bases and J by 6 bases, with 16 bases between the two germline ends. Germline lookup yields CDR1 LGHDT and CDR2 YNNKEL (reference sequence). The CDR3 here is CASSPGTPSGNEQFF. CDR3 in DNA: TGTGCCAGCAGCCCCGGGACTCCCTCCGGCAATGAGCAGTTCTTC.

The chain combines TRBV6-5 with TRBJ2-7; D possibly corresponds to TRBD1 (6 bases). Trimming removed 2 bases at V and 6 bases at J, with 17 bases between. CDR1 and CDR2 from the germline V gene are MNHEY and SVGAGI. The CDR3 covers 15 residues. The CDR3: CASSYTVGAQSEQYF. In DNA form, the CDR3 reads TGTGCCAGCAGTTACACAGTGGGGGCGCAATCCGAGCAGTACTTC.

The V and J genes are TRBV5-1 and TRBJ2-2; the D is unclear. Trimming removed 0 bases from V and 0 bases from J, with 6 bases in between. The CDR3 sequence is 15 residues long. Per the germline V gene, CDR1 is SGHRS and CDR2 is YFSETQ. CDR3 loop: CASSLDAANTGELFF. The CDR3 DNA reads as TGCGCCAGCAGCTTGGACGCGGCGAACACCGGGGAGCTGTTTTTT.

V and J are TRBV20-1 and TRBJ2-5; D is ambiguous. The CDR3 sequence is 11 residues long. The V end was cut by 3 bases, the J end by 5 bases, with 7 bases between. The germline V gene has CDR1 DFQATT and CDR2 SNEGSKA (reference sequence). Here the CDR3 DNA reads TGCAGTGCTAGGAAGTGGGAGACCCAGTACTTC. Translating it yields CSARKWETQYF.

V gene TRBV3-1 combines with J gene TRBJ1-2, with D hard to call. V lost 0 bases and J 4 bases, leaving 12 bases between the germline ends. In germline, CDR1 is LGHDT, CDR2 YNNKEL (reference sequence). The CDR3 is made up of 15 amino acids. The CDR3 DNA reads as TGTGCCAGCAGCCAAGATCTGAGGCAAATCTATGGCTACACCTTC. Its translation: CASSQDLRQIYGYTF.

V gene TRBV24-1 combines with J gene TRBJ2-7, with 13 positions matching TRBD2. The V and J ends lost 3 bases and 6 bases, in that order; junction bases with no gene match: 4. The germline CDR1 and CDR2 sequences are KGHDR and SFDVKD. The CDR3 consists of 15 residues. This CDR3 reads CATSDPRTSGSEQYF. The CDR3 bases are TGTGCCACCAGTGATCCACGGACTAGCGGGAGCGAGCAGTACTTC.

The J gene is TRBJ2-6, the V gene TRBV20-1; possibly TRBD2 for D (5 bases). CDR1 is DFQATT and CDR2 is SNEGSKA in the germline V gene (reference sequence). CDR3 size: 14 residues. Trimming left V 1 base short and J 4 bases short, with 8 bases between. DNA of the CDR3: TGCAGTGCTAGAGCCCGGGGAGGGGCCAACGTCCTGACTTTC. Its translation: CSARARGGANVLTF.

This chain links TRBV9 with TRBJ2-3; D may correspond to TRBD1 or TRBD2 (5 bases each). V shed 3 bases and J shed 6 bases, with 14 bases lying between them. The CDR3 runs 14 residues. Germline V gene sequence: CDR1 SGDLS, CDR2 YYNGEE. The CDR3 sequence is CASSAGRASDTQYF. CDR3 sequence (DNA): TGTGCCAGCAGCGCGGGGCGGGCATCTGATACGCAGTATTTT.

V usage is TRBV3-1 and J usage is TRBJ2-7; D could derive from TRBD1 or TRBD2 (5 bases each). V lost 4 bases and J lost 4, with 11 bases in between. CDR3 length: 13 amino acids. From germline, CDR1 is LGHDT and CDR2 YNNKEL (reference sequence). The CDR3 DNA is TGTGCCAGCAGCCTAAGGGGAGAATACGAGCAGTACTTC. Translating gives CASSLRGEYEQYF.

The gene calls are TRBV7-9 and TRBJ2-3; no definite D call. This CDR3 is built from 14 residues. Germline CDR1 is SEHNR and CDR2 is FQNEAQ (reference sequence). Trimming left V 3 bases short and J 4 bases short, with 11 bases between. CDR3 amino acids: CASSLGLSADTQYF. CDR3 bases: TGTGCCAGCAGCTTGGGTCTCTCCGCAGATACGCAGTATTTT.

V usage is TRBV24-1 and J usage is TRBJ2-1; D unresolved. The CDR3 contains 14 residues. Germline V gives CDR1 KGHDR, CDR2 SFDVKD. The V and J ends lost 4 bases and 14 bases respectively, with 20 bases between them. The CDR3, as DNA: TGTGCCACCAGTGACCCCGGATGGACGGCGCAAGAGTTCTTC. It codes for CATSDPGWTAQEFF.

V is TRBV2 and J is TRBJ1-2; 8 nucleotides match TRBD1. The CDR3 contains 14 residues. Trimming cost V 3 bases and J 3 bases; bases outside gene matches: 3. CDR1 is SNHLY and CDR2 is FYNNEI in the germline V gene. CDR3 DNA: TGTGCCAGCAGTGAGGACAGGGCTTACTATGGCTACACCTTC. This codes for CASSEDRAYYGYTF.

The CDR3 DNA follows: TGTGCCAGCAGGGAGGTGGGCTATGGCTACACCTTC. Its protein is CASREVGYGYTF. The chain recombines TRBV27 with TRBJ1-2; D is unclear. Deletions cut 6 bases from V and 4 bases from J, with 9 bases between. In germline, CDR1 is MNHEY, CDR2 SMNVEV (reference sequence). This CDR3 spans 12 amino acids.

This rearrangement joins TRBV7-8 to TRBJ2-1, with D perhaps assigned TRBD1 or TRBD2 (5 bases each). Germline lookup yields CDR1 SGHVS and CDR2 FQNEAQ. This CDR3 has 14 residues. V was pared by 1 base and J by 15 bases, with 19 bases between. CDR3 DNA: TGTGCCAGCAGCTTAGATCCCGGGACGGCCACGCCGTTCTTC. Translated, it gives CASSLDPGTATPFF.